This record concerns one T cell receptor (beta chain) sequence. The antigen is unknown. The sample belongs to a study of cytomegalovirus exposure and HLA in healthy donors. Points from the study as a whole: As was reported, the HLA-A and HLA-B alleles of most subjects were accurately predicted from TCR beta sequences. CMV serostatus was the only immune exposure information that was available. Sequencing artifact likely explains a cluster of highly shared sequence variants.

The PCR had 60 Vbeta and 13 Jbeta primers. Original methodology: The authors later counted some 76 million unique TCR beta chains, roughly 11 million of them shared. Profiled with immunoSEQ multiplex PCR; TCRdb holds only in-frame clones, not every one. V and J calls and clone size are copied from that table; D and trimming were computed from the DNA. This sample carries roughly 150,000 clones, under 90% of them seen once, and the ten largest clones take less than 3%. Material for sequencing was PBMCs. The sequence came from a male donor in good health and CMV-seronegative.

CDR3 DNA sequence: TGTGCCAGCAGCCCTGGACCGGGACAGGGACGCAATGAGCAGTTCTTC. Protein sequence: CASSPGPGQGRNEQFF. The chain carries TRBV7-2 and TRBJ2-1, with 9 bases fitting TRBD1. Germline values: CDR1 SGHTA, CDR2 FQGNSA. Trimming cost V 5 bases and J 6 bases; bases outside gene matches: 11. This CDR3 has 16 residues.